These 18 T cell receptor beta chains share one sample of origin, sequenced in a study of T cells after yellow fever vaccination. One entry per CDR3 protein, called by TCRdb with MiXCR from the 5' RACE reads. Counted here are just under 600,000 distinct CDR3 sequences, roughly 13% occurring once; the ten biggest clones make up about 14%. The source was PBMCs, collected on the day of the yellow fever booster vaccination. Receptors originate from a man aged 25 to 40 who received the YFV17D yellow fever vaccine.

This clonotype appeared many times. The V call is TRBV6-2 or TRBV6-3, the J call TRBJ1-2; a weak D match, TRBD1 (5 bases). This CDR3 is built from 14 residues. The ends were cut back, 0 bases at V and 8 bases at J, with 13 bases in the middle. CDR1 is MNHEY and CDR2 is SVGEGT in the germline V gene. This chain's CDR3 is CASSYSAGVSGYTF. CDR3 DNA sequence: TGTGCCAGCAGTTACTCGGCGGGGGTGAGCGGCTACACCTTC.

The table lists this clonotype with a few counts. The chain is built from TRBV9 and TRBJ1-5; D is unresolved. With 2 bases removed from V and 5 bases from J, the gap between germline ends came to 8 bases. This CDR3 comprises 13 residues. The germline gives CDR1 SGDLS, CDR2 YYNGEE. The CDR3 sequence is CASSVSVDQPQHF. CDR3 coding DNA: TGTGCCAGCAGCGTTTCGGTGGATCAGCCCCAGCATTTT. Based on the CDR3 plus reference TRBV9 and TRBJ1-5, the full variable domain is DSGVTQTPKHLITATGQRVTLRCSPRSGDLSVYWYQQSLDQGLQFLIQYYNGEERAKGNILERFSAQQFPDLHSELNLSSLELGDSALYFCASSVSVDQPQHFGDGTRLSIL.

The V gene is TRBV5-1, the J gene TRBJ2-7, with 10 bases matching TRBD2. The CDR3 consists of 16 residues. V shed 3 bases, J shed 7 bases, and the junction held 13 bases outside the gene matches. CDR1 is SGHRS and CDR2 is YFSETQ in the germline V gene. CDR3 nucleotide sequence: TGCGCCAGCAGCTCCGACGGACTAGCGGACTACGGGGAGCAGTACTTC. The encoded protein is CASSSDGLADYGEQYF.

The chain joins TRBV9 to TRBJ1-1, with 8 nucleotides matching TRBD1. V lost 0 bases, J lost 2 bases, and 9 bases stayed unmatched. This CDR3 has 17 residues. Germline V gene lookup returns CDR1 SGDLS and CDR2 YYNGEE. The CDR3 DNA is TGTGCCAGCAGCGTAGAAGCTACAGGGGGGGTAAACACTGAAGCTTTCTTT. The encoded protein is CASSVEATGGVNTEAFF.

This clonotype has more than one count but fewer than ten. V and J are TRBV6-1 and TRBJ2-1; D might be TRBD2 (6 bases). Germline V gives CDR1 MNHNS, CDR2 SASEGT. The CDR3 has 13 residues. Trimming pared 8 bases from V and 4 bases from J, leaving 12 bases between. CDR3 amino acids: CASRLAYYNEQFF. The CDR3 nucleotides read TGTGCCAGCCGGCTAGCGTATTACAATGAGCAGTTCTTC.

In its sample, this clonotype was seen a few times. The V gene is TRBV5-1, the J gene TRBJ2-3; D not resolved. Germline V CDR1 and CDR2: SGHRS, YFSETQ. V was shortened by 0 bases and J by 0 bases, with 14 bases between the two germline ends. The length of the CDR3 is 17 residues. The CDR3 DNA sequence: TGCGCCAGCAGCTTGGTAGTCTTTGGTCGTAGCACAGATACGCAGTATTTT. Residues: CASSLVVFGRSTDTQYF.

This clonotype turned up a few times. The chain uses TRBV25-1 and TRBJ2-3; D remains ambiguous. Trimming cost V 3 bases and J 1 base, with 14 bases left between them. From germline, CDR1 is MGHDK and CDR2 SYGVNS. CDR3 length equals 16 residues. The CDR3 nucleotides are TGTGCCAGCAGTGATGTGTTCCAGATAGGCACAGATACGCAGTATTTT. Translating it yields CASSDVFQIGTDTQYF.

V usage is TRBV5-5 and J usage is TRBJ2-2; unclear D gene. V gave up 4 bases and J gave up 2 bases, with 15 bases separating them. This CDR3 spans 16 amino acids. Germline loops: CDR1 SGHKS, CDR2 YYEKEE (reference sequence). CDR3 sequence: CASSPYSRVNTGELFF. Here the CDR3 DNA reads TGTGCCAGCAGCCCCTACAGCCGGGTCAACACCGGGGAGCTGTTTTTT.

This clonotype was recorded at least ten times. The V call is TRBV12-3 or TRBV12-4, the J call TRBJ2-3, with D unclear. The CDR3 consists of 15 residues. V was pared by 6 bases and J by 2 bases, with 15 bases between. In DNA, the CDR3 is TGTGCCAGCAGCAATTCGGGTGCGGACACAGATACGCAGTATTTT. This encodes CASSNSGADTDTQYF.

The V call is TRBV9, the J call TRBJ2-5; weak D call: TRBD2 (6 bases). The CDR3 loop spans 14 amino acids. V was trimmed by 4 bases and J by 2 bases, leaving 12 bases between them. CDR1 and CDR2 (germline): SGDLS, YYNGEE. CDR3 nucleotide sequence: TGTGCCAGCAGCCCCCGGACTATGCAAGAGACCCAGTACTTC. This codes for CASSPRTMQETQYF.

This clonotype has only a few counts. The chain has TRBV7-2 and TRBJ2-7; D unresolved. The CDR3 contains 13 residues. V was trimmed by 3 bases and J by 7 bases, leaving 13 bases between them. Germline V lookup: CDR1 SGHTA, CDR2 FQGNSA. The CDR3 protein is CASSFGPVGEQYF. The DNA for the CDR3 is TGTGCCAGCAGCTTCGGGCCCGTGGGAGAGCAGTACTTC.

The chain links TRBV5-6 to TRBJ2-5; D perhaps matches TRBD1 (5 bases). The CDR3 runs 13 residues. Trimming removed 2 bases at V and 3 bases at J, with 8 bases between. Germline V gene lookup returns CDR1 SGHDT and CDR2 YYEEEE. Here the CDR3 reads CASSFGAEETQYF. The CDR3 bases are TGTGCCAGCAGCTTTGGGGCAGAAGAGACCCAGTACTTC.

This clonotype was seen more than once but under ten times. The chain employs TRBV4-3 and TRBJ2-2; 7 positions agree with TRBD2. The CDR3 covers 15 residues. V dropped 4 bases and J dropped 3; count of bases not matched to a gene: 5. The germline CDR1 and CDR2 sequences are LGHNA and YSLEER. The CDR3 spells CASSRNAGDTGELFF. The CDR3 coding sequence is TGCGCCAGCAGCCGGAACGCGGGGGACACCGGGGAGCTGTTTTTT.

CDR3 amino acids: CSAASPTPTNYEQYF. The CDR3 nucleotides read TGCAGTGCTGCCTCCCCGACACCGACAAACTACGAGCAGTACTTC. The J gene is TRBJ2-7, the V gene TRBV20-1; D remains ambiguous. V was clipped by 5 bases and J by 3 bases, with 20 bases between them. The V gene's germline CDR1 is DFQATT and CDR2 SNEGSKA (reference sequence). The CDR3 loop spans 15 amino acids.

This clonotype was recorded only once. The chain links TRBV5-1 to TRBJ1-4; weak D call: TRBD1 (5 bases). The V and J ends lost 4 bases and 8 bases respectively, with 18 bases between them. The CDR3 loop spans 15 amino acids. Germline V gene lookup returns CDR1 SGHRS and CDR2 YFSETQ. CDR3 sequence (DNA): TGCGCCAGCAGCCAAATGCAGGGCGTTGGGGAAAAACTGTTTTTT. This codes for CASSQMQGVGEKLFF.

The table lists this clonotype with a few counts. CDR3 coding DNA: TGTGCCAGCAGCTTAGGACTAGCTGCGGATGAGCAGTTCTTC. It encodes CASSLGLAADEQFF. The genes are TRBV7-4 and TRBJ2-1, with TRBD2 identical over 7 bases. The CDR3 has 14 residues. Germline loops: CDR1 SGHVT, CDR2 SQSDAQ. V trimming: 1 base; J trimming: 8 bases; junction bases outside the gene matches: 5.

This clonotype was seen more than once but under ten times. The J gene is TRBJ2-1, the V gene TRBV2; D is ambiguous. Deletions cut 3 bases from V and 0 bases from J, with 15 bases between. CDR3 size: 17 residues. The germline CDR1 and CDR2 sequences are SNHLY and FYNNEI. The CDR3 DNA is TGTGCCAGCAGTGAGGAAGGGCCAGCGAGCTCCTACAATGAGCAGTTCTTC. Its protein product is CASSEEGPASSYNEQFF.

J is TRBJ2-7 and V is TRBV28, with 8 positions matching TRBD1. Trimming cost V 4 bases and J 5 bases; bases outside gene matches: 7. The CDR3 extends over 14 amino acids. From germline, CDR1 is MDHEN and CDR2 SYDVKM. The CDR3 region is CASSYGQGWNEQYF. For the CDR3, the DNA is TGTGCCAGCAGTTACGGACAGGGATGGAACGAGCAGTACTTC.